One and the same sample provided the 20 T cell receptor beta chains below, sequenced in a study of OX40 agonist ivuxolimab in advanced cancers. Assay used: immunoSEQ multiplex PCR; TCRdb lists only in-frame clones, some missing. The repertoire holds some 69,000 clones, with roughly 92% as singletons. Sample: CD4+ or CD8+ T cells sorted from blood, taken in a trial of the OX40 agonist ivuxolimab. These receptors were obtained from an adult with an advanced solid tumor such as melanoma, head and neck, liver or kidney cancer.

This clone was detected only once. The V and J genes are TRBV10-1 and TRBJ2-1; 11 nucleotides agree with TRBD2. This CDR3 has 13 amino acids. J was trimmed by 7 bases and V by 8 bases; bases with no gene match: 4. From germline, CDR1 is WNHNN and CDR2 SYGVQD (reference sequence). The CDR3 nucleotides are TGCGCCAGCGGGACTAGCGGAGTGAATGAGCAGTTCTTC. Residues: CASGTSGVNEQFF.

In DNA, the CDR3 is TGTGCCAGTAGTATAATTGCGTCGGGGGGTCAGCCCCAGCATTTT. Encoded protein: CASSIIASGGQPQHF. This rearrangement joins TRBV19 to TRBJ1-5; D perhaps matches TRBD1 (5 bases). The CDR3 covers 15 residues. CDR1 and CDR2 from the germline V gene are LNHDA and SQIVND (reference sequence). V dropped 2 bases and J dropped 6 bases, with 14 bases sitting between them.

J is TRBJ1-2 and V is TRBV25-1; the D gene is possibly TRBD1 (6 bases). V was pared by 6 bases and J by 4 bases, with 15 bases between. The CDR3 covers 14 residues. Germline V lookup: CDR1 MGHDK, CDR2 SYGVNS. The CDR3 spells CASSHGGASYGYTF. The CDR3, as DNA: TGTGCCAGCAGCCATGGGGGGGCCAGCTATGGCTACACCTTC.

CDR3 DNA: TGTGCCAGTAGTATAGAGGCTAGCGGAGTCACCGGGGAGCTGTTTTTT. Its translation is CASSIEASGVTGELFF. The chain is built from TRBV19 and TRBJ2-2; 7 positions match TRBD2. Germline V CDR1 and CDR2: LNHDA, SQIVND (reference sequence). The ends lost 0 bases at V and 4 bases at J; junction bases unmatched: 5. There are 16 residues in the CDR3. The full variable domain, in which reference TRBV19 and TRBJ2-2 provide the parts outside the CDR3, is DGGITQSPKYLFRKEGQNVTLSCEQNLNHDAMYWYRQDPGQGLRLIYYSQIVNDFQKGDIAEGYSVSREKKESFPLTVTSAQKNPTAFYLCASSIEASGVTGELFFGEGSRLTVL.

The genes are TRBV7-2 and TRBJ1-4; weak D call: TRBD1 (5 bases). Trimming stripped 6 bases from V and 4 bases from J, with 18 bases between. Germline assignment: CDR1 SGHTA and CDR2 FQGNSA. There are 16 residues in the CDR3. The CDR3: CASRPPSGALNEKLFF. The CDR3 DNA follows: TGTGCCAGCAGACCCCCTTCCGGGGCCCTTAATGAAAAACTGTTTTTT.

V is TRBV7-3 and J is TRBJ2-6; D gene ambiguous. The length of the CDR3 is 14 residues. Germline CDR1 is SGHTA and CDR2 is FQGTGA. The germline V and J ends were trimmed by 3 bases and 0 bases, with 3 bases remaining between them. The CDR3 sequence is CASSFTSGANVLTF. The CDR3 DNA sequence: TGTGCCAGCAGCTTCACCTCTGGGGCCAACGTCCTGACTTTC.

The chain links TRBV11-3 to TRBJ2-1; 8 positions agree with TRBD2. The ends lost 6 bases at V and 0 bases at J; junction bases unmatched: 4. CDR3 size: 15 residues. Germline lookup yields CDR1 SGHNT and CDR2 YENEEA. CDR3 protein: CASSSSGSSYNEQFF. For the CDR3, the DNA is TGTGCCAGCAGTTCCAGCGGGAGCTCCTACAATGAGCAGTTCTTC.

This chain uses TRBV18 with TRBJ2-1; 7 bases are a match to TRBD2. CDR3 length equals 14 residues. The V and J ends lost 3 bases and 7 bases, in that order; junction bases with no gene match: 6. Germline CDR1 and CDR2: KGHSH and LQKENI. CDR3 sequence: CASSPWASGNEQFF. In DNA, the CDR3 is TGTGCCAGCTCACCCTGGGCTAGCGGTAATGAGCAGTTCTTC.

The genes are TRBV30 and TRBJ1-5; D perhaps matches TRBD1 (5 bases). The V and J ends lost 2 bases and 1 base respectively, with 12 bases between them. CDR3 length: 15 residues. Germline lookup yields CDR1 GTSNPN and CDR2 SVGIG (reference sequence). CDR3 nucleotide sequence: TGTGCCTGGAGTTACTCCCGACAGAGCAATCAGCCCCAGCATTTT. Amino acids: CAWSYSRQSNQPQHF. Drawing the rest from reference TRBV30 and TRBJ1-5, the complete variable domain is SQTIHQWPATLVQPVGSPLSLECTVEGTSNPNLYWYRQAAGRGLQLLFYSVGIGQISSEVPQNLSASRPQDRQFILSSKKLLLSDSGFYLCAWSYSRQSNQPQHFGDGTRLSIL.

This chain connects TRBV5-1 to TRBJ1-1, with TRBD1 identical over 7 bases. Germline-derived CDR1 and CDR2 are SGHRS and YFSETQ. Trimming removed 4 bases from V and 4 bases from J; junction bases left unmatched: 4. There are 13 residues in the CDR3. For the CDR3, the DNA is TGCGCCAGCAGCATGGGACAGCTCACTGAAGCTTTCTTT. This codes for CASSMGQLTEAFF.

On this clone itself: One end of the junction is discordant with germline, which a read error may explain. The CDR3 DNA follows: TGTGCCAGCAGCTCCTCAGACAGAGAGTCCCAGTACTTC. This translates into CASSSSDRESQYF. The J gene is TRBJ2-5, the V gene TRBV7-2; the D gene is possibly TRBD1 (5 bases). CDR1 and CDR2 from the germline V gene are SGHTA and FQGNSA. The CDR3 sequence is 13 residues long.

CDR3 coding DNA: TGTGCCAGCAGCATAGCCGGGACGTCGAAACCCTACGAGCAGTACTTC. This gives the protein CASSIAGTSKPYEQYF. The chain uses TRBV7-3 and TRBJ2-7; D is tentatively TRBD1 or TRBD2 (5 bases each). CDR1 and CDR2 from the germline V gene are SGHTA and FQGTGA. The V end was cut by 5 bases, the J end by 2 bases, with 19 bases between. The CDR3 covers 16 residues. Based on the CDR3 plus reference TRBV7-3 and TRBJ2-7, the full variable domain is GAGVSQTPSNKVTEKGKYVELRCDPISGHTALYWYRQSLGQGPEFLIYFQGTGAADDSGLPNDRFFAVRPEGSVSTLKIQRTERGDSAVYLCASSIAGTSKPYEQYFGPGTRLTVT.

The V gene is TRBV30, the J gene TRBJ1-6, with D unclear. The CDR3 covers 14 residues. The ends were cut back, 0 bases at V and 9 bases at J, with 12 bases in the middle. Germline loops: CDR1 GTSNPN, CDR2 SVGIG (reference sequence). CDR3 in amino acids: CAWSVAHTGSPLHF. The CDR3 DNA is TGTGCCTGGAGTGTAGCCCATACCGGTTCACCCCTCCACTTT.

The gene calls are TRBV29-1 and TRBJ2-7; 9 bases map to TRBD1. J was trimmed by 5 bases and V by 6 bases; bases with no gene match: 11. The CDR3 runs to 14 residues. CDR1 is SQVTM, CDR2 ANQGSEA, per germline. The CDR3 DNA follows: TGCAGCGTAGCCAGCGGGACAGGGAGAAACGAGCAGTACTTC. Translated: CSVASGTGRNEQYF.

The chain is built from TRBV27 and TRBJ1-5; D perhaps matches TRBD1 (5 bases). With 6 bases removed from V and 6 bases from J, the gap between germline ends came to 15 bases. The CDR3 is made up of 14 amino acids. Germline V gene data show CDR1 as MNHEY and CDR2 as SMNVEV (reference sequence). The CDR3 DNA sequence: TGTGCCAGCAGGGGGGGAGCGCCTGGTCAGCCCCAGCATTTT. Translating it yields CASRGGAPGQPQHF.

This chain links TRBV2 with TRBJ1-1, with D possibly being TRBD1 (5 bases). V lost 4 bases and J lost 1, with 13 bases in between. Germline V gene sequence: CDR1 SNHLY, CDR2 FYNNEI. This CDR3 comprises 15 residues. The CDR3 sequence: CASSVQGGGNTEAFF. CDR3 sequence (DNA): TGTGCCAGCAGTGTTCAGGGCGGGGGGAACACTGAAGCTTTCTTT.

The chain joins TRBV5-1 to TRBJ1-1; 7 bases match TRBD1. CDR3 size: 17 residues. Germline CDR1 and CDR2: SGHRS and YFSETQ. J lost 0 bases, V lost 0 bases, and 8 bases had no gene match. The CDR3 DNA follows: TGCGCCAGCAGCTTGGTACCGGGACAGACCCTGAACACTGAAGCTTTCTTT. Translation gives CASSLVPGQTLNTEAFF.

V usage is TRBV5-1 and J usage is TRBJ2-2; 13 nucleotides align to TRBD2. Trimming cost V 4 bases and J 8 bases; bases outside gene matches: 8. Germline V gene lookup returns CDR1 SGHRS and CDR2 YFSETQ. This CDR3 region has 16 residues. The CDR3 here is CASSIPGLAGLGELFF. CDR3 coding DNA: TGCGCCAGCAGCATCCCGGGACTAGCGGGATTGGGGGAGCTGTTTTTT. Full variable domain (remainder filled in from reference TRBV5-1 and TRBJ2-2): KAGVTQTPRYLIKTRGQQVTLSCSPISGHRSVSWYQQTPGQGLQFLFEYFSETQRNKGNFPGRFSGRQFSNSRSEMNVSTLELGDSALYLCASSIPGLAGLGELFFGEGSRLTVL.

The sample holds one count of this clone. At one of its ends the junction is not consistent with the germline gene, which may arise from a read error. This chain uses TRBV10-3 with TRBJ1-1; D possibly corresponds to TRBD1 (5 bases). The CDR3 loop spans 13 amino acids. CDR1 is ENHRY and CDR2 is SYGVKD in the germline V gene. In nucleotides, the CDR3 is TGTGCCTTCAGAGGGACGGTGAACACTGAAGCTTTCTTT. Translating it yields CAFRGTVNTEAFF.

The chain carries TRBV5-1 and TRBJ1-2; TRBD1 might be the D (6 bases). The CDR3 loop spans 12 amino acids. The germline CDR1 and CDR2 sequences are SGHRS and YFSETQ. Trimming cost V 7 bases and J 4 bases, with 11 bases left between them. CDR3 nucleotide sequence: TGCGCCAGCCGTGGAGGGGGCTATGGCTACACCTTC. Its translation is CASRGGGYGYTF. Combining the CDR3 with reference TRBV5-1 and TRBJ1-2 gives the whole variable domain KAGVTQTPRYLIKTRGQQVTLSCSPISGHRSVSWYQQTPGQGLQFLFEYFSETQRNKGNFPGRFSGRQFSNSRSEMNVSTLELGDSALYLCASRGGGYGYTFGSGTRLTVV.